The clone carrying this TCR beta chain was detected only once. Its antigen is currently unknown. This record comes from a study of shared clonotypes between healthy human individuals. Samples underwent the assay at deep level. Produced via immunoSEQ multiplex PCR; TCRdb's table is partial and in-frame only. The sample lists under 600,000 clones; approximately 94% were seen once. Germline loops: CDR1 KGHSH, CDR2 LQKENI. This CDR3 comprises 13 residues. Trimming removed 3 bases from V and 0 bases from J, with 5 bases in between. Study findings and constraints: Only a few donors were included, so the genetic and exposure-history diversity represented was limited.

The rearrangement joins TRBV18 to TRBJ1-2; D unclear. Sequencing used naive CD4+ T cells sorted from blood. Subset meaning: CD45RA+ positively selected. This receptor was obtained from a woman in her thirties in good health. The CDR3 here is CASSPSSNYGYTF. In DNA, the CDR3 is TGTGCCAGCTCACCTAGCTCTAACTATGGCTACACCTTC.